This T cell receptor (beta chain) stems from a study of tumor-infiltrating lymphocytes in localized non-small cell lung cancer. Study outcomes and limitations: Different pieces of the same tissue were used for each assay.

The method was immunoSEQ multiplex PCR; TCRdb's version includes in-frame clones alone and lacks a portion of them. There are some 5,000 clones in the sample; about 96% occur only once, and 3% to 4% lies in the top ten. The length of the CDR3 is 13 residues. Per germline, CDR1 KGHSH and CDR2 LQKENI. V was clipped by 3 bases and J by 4 bases, with 8 bases between them. Points on this clone: Its antigen remains unknown.

Sequencing was carried out using uninvolved lung tissue not adjacent to the tumor. V usage is TRBV18 and J usage is TRBJ2-3; the D is unclear. The receptor was isolated from a human donor with non-small cell lung cancer. Here the CDR3 reads CASSPPTSDTQYF. CDR3 coding DNA: TGTGCCAGCTCACCCCCGACGTCAGATACGCAGTATTTT.